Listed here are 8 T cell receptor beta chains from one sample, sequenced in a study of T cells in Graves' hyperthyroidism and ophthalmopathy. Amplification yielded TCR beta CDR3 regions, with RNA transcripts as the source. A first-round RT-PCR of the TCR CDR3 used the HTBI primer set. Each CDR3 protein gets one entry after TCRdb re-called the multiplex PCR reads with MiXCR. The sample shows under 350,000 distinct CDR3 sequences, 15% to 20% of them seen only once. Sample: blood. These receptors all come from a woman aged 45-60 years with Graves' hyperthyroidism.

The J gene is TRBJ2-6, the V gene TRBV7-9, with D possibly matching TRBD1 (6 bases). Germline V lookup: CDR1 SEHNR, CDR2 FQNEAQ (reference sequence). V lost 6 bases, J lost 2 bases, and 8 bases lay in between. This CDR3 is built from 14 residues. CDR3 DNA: TGTGCCAGCAGACAGGGTGCTGGGGCCAACGTCCTGACTTTC. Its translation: CASRQGAGANVLTF.

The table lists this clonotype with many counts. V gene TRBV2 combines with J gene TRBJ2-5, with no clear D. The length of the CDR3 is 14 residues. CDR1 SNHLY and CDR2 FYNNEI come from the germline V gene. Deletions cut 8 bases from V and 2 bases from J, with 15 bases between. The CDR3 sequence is CASRKEQKQETQYF. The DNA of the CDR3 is TGTGCCAGCCGAAAGGAACAGAAGCAAGAGACCCAGTACTTC.

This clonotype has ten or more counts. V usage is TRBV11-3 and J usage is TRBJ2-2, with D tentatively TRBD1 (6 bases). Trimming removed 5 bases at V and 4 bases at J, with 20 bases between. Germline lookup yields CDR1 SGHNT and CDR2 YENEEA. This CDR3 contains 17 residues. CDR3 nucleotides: TGTGCCAGCAGCGGGACACTCAACCATGTGGGCACCGGGGAGCTGTTTTTT. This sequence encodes CASSGTLNHVGTGELFF. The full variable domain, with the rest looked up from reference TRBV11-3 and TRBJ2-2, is EAGVVQSPRYKIIEKKQPVAFWCNPISGHNTLYWYLQNLGQGPELLIRYENEEAVDDSQLPKDRFSAERLKGVDSTLKIQPAELGDSAVYLCASSGTLNHVGTGELFFGEGSRLTVL.

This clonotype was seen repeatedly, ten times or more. CDR3 residues: CASSQDGYGYTF. As DNA, the CDR3 is TGTGCCAGCAGCCAAGACGGCTATGGCTACACCTTC. V is TRBV3-1 and J is TRBJ1-2; D call uncertain. CDR1 is LGHDT, CDR2 YNNKEL, per germline (reference sequence). V shed 0 bases and J shed 4 bases, with 3 bases lying between them. The CDR3 is 12 residues long.

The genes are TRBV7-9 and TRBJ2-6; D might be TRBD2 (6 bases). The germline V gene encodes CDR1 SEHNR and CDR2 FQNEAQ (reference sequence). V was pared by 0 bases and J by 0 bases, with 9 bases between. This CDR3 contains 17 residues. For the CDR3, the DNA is TGTGCCAGCAGCTTAGCTAGCGGAAGCTCTGGGGCCAACGTCCTGACTTTC. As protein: CASSLASGSSGANVLTF.

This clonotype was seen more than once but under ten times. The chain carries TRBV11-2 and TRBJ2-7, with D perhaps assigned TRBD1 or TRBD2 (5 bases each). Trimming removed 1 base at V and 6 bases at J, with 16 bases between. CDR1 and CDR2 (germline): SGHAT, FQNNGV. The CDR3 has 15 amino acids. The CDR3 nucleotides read TGTGCCAGCAGCTTAGGTCGGGACCTGGCGCCCGAGCAGTACGTC. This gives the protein CASSLGRDLAPEQYV.

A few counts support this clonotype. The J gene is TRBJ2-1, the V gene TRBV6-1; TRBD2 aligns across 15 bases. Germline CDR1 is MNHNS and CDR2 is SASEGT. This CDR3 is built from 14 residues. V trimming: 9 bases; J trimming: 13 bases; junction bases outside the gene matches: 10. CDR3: CASSTGLAGGPQFF. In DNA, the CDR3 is TGTGCCAGTAGCACGGGACTAGCGGGGGGCCCTCAGTTCTTC.

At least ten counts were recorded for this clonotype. Here the CDR3 DNA reads TGTGCCAGCAGCCCCAGTTCTGATACGCAGTATTTT. Residues: CASSPSSDTQYF. The V and J genes are TRBV2 and TRBJ2-3; D uncertain. The germline CDR1 and CDR2 sequences are SNHLY and FYNNEI. CDR3 length: 12 residues. V was pared by 6 bases and J by 6 bases, with 10 bases between.